The entry that follows covers one T cell receptor beta chain sequence. Libraries for TCRalpha and TCRbeta carried sample barcodes and unique molecular identifiers via 5'RACE. TCRdb independently ran MiXCR on the 5' RACE reads; one entry per CDR3 protein. The data hold 150,000 to 200,000 distinct CDR3 sequences, with under 14% observed a single time. CDR1 and CDR2 from the germline V gene are MNHEY and SVGEGT. The germline V and J ends were trimmed by 6 bases and 6 bases, with 6 bases remaining between them. The CDR3 spans 11 residues. This sample stems from a study of T-cell memory formation after mild COVID-19. About the study: In these data, TCR clusters were largely donor specific.

Input material: PBMCs or a T cell subset sorted from them (not recorded which). V is TRBV6-2 or TRBV6-3 and J is TRBJ2-4; D uncertain. This TCR came from a man aged 18 to 30 who had mild COVID-19 (a few samples of this study predate the infection). Cell type and time point are not known. This CDR3 reads CASSQINIQYF. The CDR3 bases are TGTGCCAGCAGCCAGATAAACATTCAGTACTTC.